This TCR beta chain was retrieved from a study of blood T cell repertoires in COVID-19. At the level of the study: COVID-19 samples collected from the United States, Italy and Spain covered acute and convalescent phases.

The assay was immunoSEQ multiplex PCR, and TCRdb's table has in-frame clones only and misses some. This table holds approximately 98,000 clones, 88% found once. Germline lookup yields CDR1 MNHEY and CDR2 SVGAGI. The CDR3 loop spans 15 amino acids. Trimming shortened V by 6 bases and J by 4 bases, and 19 bases separated the two germline ends. The sequencing input was peripheral blood. This receptor was obtained from a human donor in a cohort sampled during active COVID-19. V gene TRBV6-5 combines with J gene TRBJ2-7; a weak D match, TRBD2 (5 bases). As DNA, the CDR3 is TGTGCCAGCAGGAGCGAGAGGGTACCCCCTTACGAGCAGTACTTC. It specifies CASRSERVPPYEQYF.